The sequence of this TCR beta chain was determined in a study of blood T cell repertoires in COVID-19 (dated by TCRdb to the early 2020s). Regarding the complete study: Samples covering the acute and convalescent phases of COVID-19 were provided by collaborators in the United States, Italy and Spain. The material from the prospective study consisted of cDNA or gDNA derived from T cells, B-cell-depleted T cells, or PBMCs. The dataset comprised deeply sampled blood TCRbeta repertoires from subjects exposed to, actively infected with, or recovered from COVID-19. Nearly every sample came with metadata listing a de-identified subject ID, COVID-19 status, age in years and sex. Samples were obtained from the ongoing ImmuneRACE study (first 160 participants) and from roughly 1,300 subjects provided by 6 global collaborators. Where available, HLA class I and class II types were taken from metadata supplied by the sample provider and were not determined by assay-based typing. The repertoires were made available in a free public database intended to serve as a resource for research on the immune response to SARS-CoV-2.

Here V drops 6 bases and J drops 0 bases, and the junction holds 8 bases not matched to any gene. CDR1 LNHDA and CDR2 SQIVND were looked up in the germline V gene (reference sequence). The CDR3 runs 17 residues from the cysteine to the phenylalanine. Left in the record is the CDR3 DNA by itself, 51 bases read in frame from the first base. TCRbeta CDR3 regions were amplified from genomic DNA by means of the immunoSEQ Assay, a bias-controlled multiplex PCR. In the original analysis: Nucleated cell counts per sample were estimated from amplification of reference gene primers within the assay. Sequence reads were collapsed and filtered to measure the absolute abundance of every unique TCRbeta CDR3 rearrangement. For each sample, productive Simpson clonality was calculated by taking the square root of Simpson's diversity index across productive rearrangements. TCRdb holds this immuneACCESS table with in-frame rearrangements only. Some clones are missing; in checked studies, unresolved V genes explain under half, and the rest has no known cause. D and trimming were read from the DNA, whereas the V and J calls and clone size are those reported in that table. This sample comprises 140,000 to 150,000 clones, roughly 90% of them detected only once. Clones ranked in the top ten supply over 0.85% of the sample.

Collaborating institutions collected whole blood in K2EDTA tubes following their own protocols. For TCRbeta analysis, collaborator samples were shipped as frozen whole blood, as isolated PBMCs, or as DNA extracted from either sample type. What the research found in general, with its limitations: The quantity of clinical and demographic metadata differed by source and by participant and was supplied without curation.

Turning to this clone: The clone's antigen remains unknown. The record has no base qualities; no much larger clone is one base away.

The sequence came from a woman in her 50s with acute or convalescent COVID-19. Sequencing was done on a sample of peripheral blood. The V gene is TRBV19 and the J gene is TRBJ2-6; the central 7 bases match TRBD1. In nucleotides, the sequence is TGTGCCAGTAGCCTACAGGGGTCCAGCTCTGGGGCCAACGTCCTGACTTTC. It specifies CASSLQGSSSGANVLTF.